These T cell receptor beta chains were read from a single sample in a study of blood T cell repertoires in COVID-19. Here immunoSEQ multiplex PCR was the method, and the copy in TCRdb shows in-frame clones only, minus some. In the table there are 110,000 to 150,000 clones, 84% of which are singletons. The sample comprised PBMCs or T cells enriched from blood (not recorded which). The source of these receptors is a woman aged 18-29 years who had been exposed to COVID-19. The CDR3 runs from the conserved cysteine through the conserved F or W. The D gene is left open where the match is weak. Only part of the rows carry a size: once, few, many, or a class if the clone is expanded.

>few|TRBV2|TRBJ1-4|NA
TGTGCCAGCATCGAAAGGGGTGCAACTAATGAAAAACTGTTTTTT
CASIERGATNEKLFF
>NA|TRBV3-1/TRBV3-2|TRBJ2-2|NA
TGTGCCAGCAGCCAGCTATCGACAGGAGCGAACACCGGGGAGCTGTTTTTT
CASSQLSTGANTGELFF
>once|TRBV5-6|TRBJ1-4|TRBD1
TGTGCCAGCAGCTCCTACCTGGGACAGTCTAATGAAAAACTGTTTTTT
CASSSYLGQSNEKLFF
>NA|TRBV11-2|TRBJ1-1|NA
TGTGCCAGTTATATCAGGGCGACCACTGAAGCTTTCTTT
CASYIRATTEAFF
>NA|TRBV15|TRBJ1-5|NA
TGTGCCACCAGCAGAGATGATTCAGGGAACAATCAGCCCCAGCATTTT
CATSRDDSGNNQPQHF
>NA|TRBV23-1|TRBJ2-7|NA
TGCGCCAGCAGTCAAATGTACAGGGGAGGACTAGCATGCGAGCAGTACTTC
CASSQMYRGGLACEQYF
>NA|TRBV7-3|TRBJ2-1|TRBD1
TGTGCCAGCAGCTCCGGACAGGGAGCTTACAATGAGCAGTTCTTC
CASSSGQGAYNEQFF
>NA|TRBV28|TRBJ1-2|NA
TGTGCCAGCGTCGAGGGCCGTAACTATGGCTACACCTTC
CASVEGRNYGYTF
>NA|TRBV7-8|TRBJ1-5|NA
TGTGCCAGCAGCTTAGCGGGGCCTGGTCAGCCCCAGCATTTT
CASSLAGPGQPQHF
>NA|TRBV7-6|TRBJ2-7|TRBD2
TGTGCCAGCAGCTTAAATCCTAGCGGGAGGGCCCGCCACTACGAGCAGTACTTC
CASSLNPSGRARHYEQYF
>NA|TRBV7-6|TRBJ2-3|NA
TGTGCCAGCAGCTACGCCGCGGTGAGCACAGATACGCAGTATTTT
CASSYAAVSTDTQYF
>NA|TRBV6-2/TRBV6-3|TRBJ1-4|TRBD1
TGTGCCAGCAGTTACCGGACAGGGATTGAAAAACTGTTTTTT
CASSYRTGIEKLFF
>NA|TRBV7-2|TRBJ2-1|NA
TGTGCCAGCAGCTCGCCCTCGGTTAGCGGAGACCTTGAGCAGTTCTTC
CASSSPSVSGDLEQFF
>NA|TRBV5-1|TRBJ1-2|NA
TGCGCCAGCAGCCGGGACACAGGCTATGGCTACACCTTC
CASSRDTGYGYTF
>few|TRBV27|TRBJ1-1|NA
TGTGCCAGCAGTTCCTGGCTCCGGAACACTGAAGCTTTCTTT
CASSSWLRNTEAFF
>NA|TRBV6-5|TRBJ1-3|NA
TGTGCCAGCAGTTACTCAAGCGACTCTGGAAACACCATATATTTT
CASSYSSDSGNTIYF